This T cell receptor beta chain was sequenced during a study of blood T cells in healthy people across ages. On the study more broadly: Through template switching, about one barcoded beta molecule was captured per two T cells, as measured in model experiments.

Combining a sample-barcoded 5' primer with a J-beta primer mix, a second PCR ran for roughly 7 to 12 cycles. Using its own MiXCR run on the 5' RACE reads, TCRdb lists one record per CDR3 protein. Seen here are over 500,000 distinct CDR3 sequences, about 28% observed once, and the top ten hold about 3.9%. Deletions cut 3 bases from V and 0 bases from J, with 8 bases between. The CDR3 is 14 amino acids. CDR1 is SEHNR, CDR2 FQNEAQ, per germline (reference sequence). The study recruited healthy Caucasian donors from Russia who were aged about 6 to 95. These data are also associated with another study on T cells of mothers and their children. Turning to that study: Donation was provided by three healthy Caucasian mothers along with their six children. No clones detected were persistent microchimeric T cell clones.

Input material: blood. The chain employs TRBV7-9 and TRBJ1-1; maybe TRBD1 (6 bases). The receptor's source is a boy aged 2 to 10 in good health. DNA of the CDR3: TGTGCCAGCAGCTTTGGACAGATGAACACTGAAGCTTTCTTT. As protein: CASSFGQMNTEAFF.